This is a list of T cell receptor beta chains from one sample in a study of cytomegalovirus exposure and HLA in healthy donors. Libraries were prepared by immunoSEQ multiplex PCR; TCRdb keeps only in-frame clonotypes and omits some of them. The data show 100,000 to 150,000 clones, around 90% seen once. The sequenced sample was PBMCs. These receptors were obtained from a woman under 30 in good health and CMV-seronegative. Each CDR3 is given without its conserved first and last residue. The D gene is left open where the match is weak.

D gene,V gene,J gene,CDR3 protein
NA,TRBV6-6,TRBJ1-1,ASSYSAVNTEAF
NA,TRBV18,TRBJ1-1,ASSAALNTEAF
NA,TRBV2,TRBJ2-4,ASSFGGTANIQY
TRBD1,TRBV10-3,TRBJ2-6,AISDRQGDSGANVLT
NA,TRBV11-3,TRBJ2-1,ASSLDRDNEQF
TRBD1,TRBV15,TRBJ2-2,ATSRGRGPVTGELF
TRBD1,TRBV5-1,TRBJ1-2,ASSTYGTGGDGYT
NA,TRBV15,TRBJ2-5,ATSRDRDSAIQETQY
TRBD1,TRBV2,TRBJ2-3,ASSRERTGEGTDTQY
NA,TRBV9,TRBJ2-5,ASSTGGTQDQETQY
TRBD2,TRBV5-4,TRBJ2-7,ASSPLGGRSHEQY
TRBD2,TRBV28,TRBJ2-7,ASSLRGGQYEQY
TRBD2,TRBV27,TRBJ2-1,ASSLLGSGGYNEQF
TRBD2,TRBV4-1,TRBJ2-2,ASSQESLTSGSPGELF
TRBD1,TRBV5-1,TRBJ2-5,ASSLRYRGRQTQY
NA,TRBV19,TRBJ1-1,ASSIDPGTQAF